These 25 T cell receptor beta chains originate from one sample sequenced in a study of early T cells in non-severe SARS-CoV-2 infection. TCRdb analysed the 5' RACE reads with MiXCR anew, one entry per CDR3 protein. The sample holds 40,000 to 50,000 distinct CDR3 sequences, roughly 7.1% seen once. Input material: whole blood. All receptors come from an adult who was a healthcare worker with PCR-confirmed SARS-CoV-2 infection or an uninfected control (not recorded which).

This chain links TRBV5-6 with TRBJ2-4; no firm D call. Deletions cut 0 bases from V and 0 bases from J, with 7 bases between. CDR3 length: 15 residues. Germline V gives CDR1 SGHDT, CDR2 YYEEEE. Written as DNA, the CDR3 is TGTGCCAGCAGCTTGGAACAGCTAGCCAAAAACATTCAGTACTTC. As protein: CASSLEQLAKNIQYF.

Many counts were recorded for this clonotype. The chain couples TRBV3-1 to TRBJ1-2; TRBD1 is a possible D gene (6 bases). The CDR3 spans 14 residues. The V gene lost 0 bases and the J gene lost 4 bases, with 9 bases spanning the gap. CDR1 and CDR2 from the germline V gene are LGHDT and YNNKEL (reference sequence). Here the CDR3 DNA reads TGTGCCAGCAGCCAAGATCCAGGGGTCTATGGCTACACCTTC. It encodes CASSQDPGVYGYTF.

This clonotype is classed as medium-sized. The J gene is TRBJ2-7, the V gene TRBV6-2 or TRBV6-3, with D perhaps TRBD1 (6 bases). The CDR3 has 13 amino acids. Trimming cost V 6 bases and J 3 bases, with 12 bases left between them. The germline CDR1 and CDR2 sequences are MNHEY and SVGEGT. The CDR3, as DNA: TGTGCCAGCAGCCACAGGGAACACTACGAGCAGTACTTC. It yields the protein CASSHREHYEQYF.

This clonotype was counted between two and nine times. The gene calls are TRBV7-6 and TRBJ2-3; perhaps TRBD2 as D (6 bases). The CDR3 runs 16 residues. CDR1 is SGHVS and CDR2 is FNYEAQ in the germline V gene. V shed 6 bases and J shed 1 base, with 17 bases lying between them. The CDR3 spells CASRKSTRTGTDTQYF. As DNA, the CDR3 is TGTGCCAGCAGGAAATCGACTAGGACGGGCACAGATACGCAGTATTTT.

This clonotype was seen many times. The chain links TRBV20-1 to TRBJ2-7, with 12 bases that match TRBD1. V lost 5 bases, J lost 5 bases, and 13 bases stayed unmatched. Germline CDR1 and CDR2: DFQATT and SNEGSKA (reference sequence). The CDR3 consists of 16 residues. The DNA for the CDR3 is TGCAGTGCTGCCCAACCGGGACAGGGGGCAAACGACGAGCAGTACTTC. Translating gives CSAAQPGQGANDEQYF.

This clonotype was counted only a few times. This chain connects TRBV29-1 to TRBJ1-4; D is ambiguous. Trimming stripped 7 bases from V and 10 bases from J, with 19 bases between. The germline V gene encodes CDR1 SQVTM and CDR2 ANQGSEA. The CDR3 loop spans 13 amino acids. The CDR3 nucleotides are TGCAGCGGCGCAGGCACCGGAATCGGAAAACTGTTTTTT. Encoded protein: CSGAGTGIGKLFF.

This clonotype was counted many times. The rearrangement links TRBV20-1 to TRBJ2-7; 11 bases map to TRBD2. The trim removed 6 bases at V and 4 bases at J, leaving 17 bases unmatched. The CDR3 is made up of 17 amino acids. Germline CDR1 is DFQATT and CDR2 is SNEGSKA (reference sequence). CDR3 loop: CSAIGAFSGTSGYEQYF. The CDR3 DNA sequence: TGCAGTGCCATAGGTGCGTTTTCAGGGACTAGCGGTTACGAGCAGTACTTC.

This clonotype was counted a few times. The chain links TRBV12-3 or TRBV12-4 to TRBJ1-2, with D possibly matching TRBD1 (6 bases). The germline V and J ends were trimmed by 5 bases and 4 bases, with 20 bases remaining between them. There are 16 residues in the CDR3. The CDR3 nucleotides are TGTGCCAGCAGTCTCCCGGGGGCCTCGGACAGCTATGGCTACACCTTC. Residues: CASSLPGASDSYGYTF.

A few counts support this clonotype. The CDR3 here is CASSLGRTSSYNEQFF. DNA of the CDR3: TGTGCCAGCAGCTTGGGACGGACGAGCTCCTACAATGAGCAGTTCTTC. The genes are TRBV5-4 and TRBJ2-1; D call uncertain. Trimming took off 0 bases at V and 0 bases at J, with 10 bases between the two ends. This CDR3 has 16 residues. Germline CDR1 is SGHNT and CDR2 is YYREEE (reference sequence).

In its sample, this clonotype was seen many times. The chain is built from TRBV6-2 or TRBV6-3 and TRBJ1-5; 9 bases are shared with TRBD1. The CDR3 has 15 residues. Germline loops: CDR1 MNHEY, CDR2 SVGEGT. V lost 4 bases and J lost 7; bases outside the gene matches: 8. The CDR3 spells CASSLTGGARQPQHF. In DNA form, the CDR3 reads TGTGCCAGCAGTTTAACAGGGGGCGCAAGGCAGCCCCAGCATTTT.

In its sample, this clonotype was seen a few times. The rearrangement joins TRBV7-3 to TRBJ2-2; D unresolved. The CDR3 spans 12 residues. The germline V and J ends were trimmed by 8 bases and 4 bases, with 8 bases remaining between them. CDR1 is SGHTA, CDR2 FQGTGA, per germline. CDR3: CASGRITGELFF. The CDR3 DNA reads TGTGCCAGCGGCAGAATCACCGGGGAGCTGTTTTTT.

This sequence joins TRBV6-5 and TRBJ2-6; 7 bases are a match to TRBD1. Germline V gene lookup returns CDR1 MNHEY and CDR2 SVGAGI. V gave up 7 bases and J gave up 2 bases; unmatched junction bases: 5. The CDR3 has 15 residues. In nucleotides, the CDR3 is TGTGCCAGCACCCCAGGGACAGCTGGGGCCAACGTCCTGACTTTC. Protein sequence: CASTPGTAGANVLTF.

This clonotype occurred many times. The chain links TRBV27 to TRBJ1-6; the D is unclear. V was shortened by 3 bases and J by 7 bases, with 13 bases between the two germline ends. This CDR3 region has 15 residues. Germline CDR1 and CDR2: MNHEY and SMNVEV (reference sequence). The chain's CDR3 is CASSFDFKGNSPLHF. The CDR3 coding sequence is TGTGCCAGCAGTTTCGATTTTAAAGGCAATTCACCCCTCCACTTT.

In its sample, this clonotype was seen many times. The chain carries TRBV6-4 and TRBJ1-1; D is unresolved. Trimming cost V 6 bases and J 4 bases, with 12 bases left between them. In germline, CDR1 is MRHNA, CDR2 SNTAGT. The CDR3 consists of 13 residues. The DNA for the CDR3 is TGTGCCAGCAGACACCCCCTCACCACTGAAGCTTTCTTT. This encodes CASRHPLTTEAFF.

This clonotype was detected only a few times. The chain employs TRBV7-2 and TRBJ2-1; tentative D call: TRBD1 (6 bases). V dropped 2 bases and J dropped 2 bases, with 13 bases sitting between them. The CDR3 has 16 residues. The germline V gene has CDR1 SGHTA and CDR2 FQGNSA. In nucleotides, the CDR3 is TGTGCCAGCAGCTTAAGGGGGATCTGGACCTACAATGAGCAGTTCTTC. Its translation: CASSLRGIWTYNEQFF. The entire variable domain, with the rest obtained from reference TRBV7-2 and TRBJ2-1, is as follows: GAGVSQSPSNKVTEKGKDVELRCDPISGHTALYWYRQSLGQGLEFLIYFQGNSAPDKSGLPSDRFSAERTGGSVSTLTIQRTQQEDSAVYLCASSLRGIWTYNEQFFGPGTRLTVL.

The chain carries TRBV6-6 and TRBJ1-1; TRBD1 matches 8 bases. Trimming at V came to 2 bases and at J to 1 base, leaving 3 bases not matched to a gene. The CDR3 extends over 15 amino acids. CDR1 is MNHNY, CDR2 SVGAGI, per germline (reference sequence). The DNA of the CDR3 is TGTGCCAGCAGTTACGGAGACAGGGGGAACACTGAAGCTTTCTTT. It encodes CASSYGDRGNTEAFF.

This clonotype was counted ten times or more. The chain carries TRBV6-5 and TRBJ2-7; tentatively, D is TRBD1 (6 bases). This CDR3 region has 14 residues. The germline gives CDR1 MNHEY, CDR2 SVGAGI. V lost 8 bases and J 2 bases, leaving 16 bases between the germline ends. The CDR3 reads CASAWGQGAYEQYF. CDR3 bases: TGTGCCAGCGCCTGGGGGCAGGGAGCCTACGAGCAGTACTTC.

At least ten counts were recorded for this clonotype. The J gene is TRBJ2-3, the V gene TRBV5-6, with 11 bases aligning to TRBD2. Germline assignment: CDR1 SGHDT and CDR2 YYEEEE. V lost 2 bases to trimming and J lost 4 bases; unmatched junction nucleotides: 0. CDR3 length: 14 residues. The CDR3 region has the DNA TGTGCCAGCAGCTTTAGCGGGGGGGCAGATACGCAGTATTTT. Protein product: CASSFSGGADTQYF.

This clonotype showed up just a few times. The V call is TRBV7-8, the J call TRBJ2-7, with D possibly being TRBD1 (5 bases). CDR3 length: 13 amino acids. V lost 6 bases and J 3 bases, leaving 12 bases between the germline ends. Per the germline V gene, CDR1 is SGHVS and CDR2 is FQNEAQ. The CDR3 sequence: CASRGQGGYEQYF. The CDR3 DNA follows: TGTGCCAGCAGGGGGCAGGGTGGCTACGAGCAGTACTTC.

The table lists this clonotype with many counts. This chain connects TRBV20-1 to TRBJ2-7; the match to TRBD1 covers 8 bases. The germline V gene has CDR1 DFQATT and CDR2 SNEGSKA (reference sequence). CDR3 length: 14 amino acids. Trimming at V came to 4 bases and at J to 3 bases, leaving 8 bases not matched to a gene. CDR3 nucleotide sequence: TGCAGTGCTATAGCCGGACAGGGAGGCTACGAGCAGTACTTC. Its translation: CSAIAGQGGYEQYF.

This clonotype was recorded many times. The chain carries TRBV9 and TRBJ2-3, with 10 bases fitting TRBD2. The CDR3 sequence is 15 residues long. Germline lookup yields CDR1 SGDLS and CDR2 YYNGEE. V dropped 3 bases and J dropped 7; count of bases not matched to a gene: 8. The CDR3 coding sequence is TGTGCCAGCAGCGCTCCTAGCGGGGGACCAAATACGCAGTATTTT. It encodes CASSAPSGGPNTQYF.

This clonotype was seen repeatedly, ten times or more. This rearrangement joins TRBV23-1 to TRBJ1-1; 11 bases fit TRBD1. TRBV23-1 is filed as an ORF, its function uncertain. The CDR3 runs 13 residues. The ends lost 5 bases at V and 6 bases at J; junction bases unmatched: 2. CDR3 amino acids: CASSGQGASEAFF. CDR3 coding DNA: TGCGCCAGCAGTGGACAGGGGGCTTCTGAAGCTTTCTTT.

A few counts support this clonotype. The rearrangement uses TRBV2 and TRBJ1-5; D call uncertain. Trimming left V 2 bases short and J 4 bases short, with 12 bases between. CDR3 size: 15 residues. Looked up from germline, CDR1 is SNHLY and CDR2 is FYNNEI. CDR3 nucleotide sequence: TGTGCCAGCAGTGAATTGTGGGGAGGTAATCAGCCCCAGCATTTT. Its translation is CASSELWGGNQPQHF.

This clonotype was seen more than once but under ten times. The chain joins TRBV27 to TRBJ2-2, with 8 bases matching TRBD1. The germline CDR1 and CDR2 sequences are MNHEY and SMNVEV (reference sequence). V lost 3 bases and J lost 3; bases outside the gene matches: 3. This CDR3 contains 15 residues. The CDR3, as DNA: TGTGCCAGCAGTTTCGGACAGGGCTACACCGGGGAGCTGTTTTTT. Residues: CASSFGQGYTGELFF.

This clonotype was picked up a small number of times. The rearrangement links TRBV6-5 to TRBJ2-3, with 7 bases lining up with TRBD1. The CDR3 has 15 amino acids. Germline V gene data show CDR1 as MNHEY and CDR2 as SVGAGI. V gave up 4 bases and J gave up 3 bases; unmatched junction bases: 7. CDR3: CASSSDRDGTDTQYF. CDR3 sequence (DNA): TGTGCCAGCAGTTCAGACAGGGACGGGACAGATACGCAGTATTTT.